The 18 T cell receptor beta chains reported below all come from one sample, sequenced in a study of cytomegalovirus exposure and HLA in healthy donors. 60 Vbeta and 13 Jbeta primers were used in PCR. This table comes from immunoSEQ multiplex PCR, and its TCRdb copy is limited to in-frame clones, with some not included. The table lists 95,000 to 150,000 clones, roughly 71% of them singletons. Sample: PBMCs. These TCRs come from a woman aged 40 to 49 in good health and CMV-seropositive.

This sequence joins TRBV4-3 and TRBJ1-1; D unresolved. Germline CDR1 reads LGHNA; CDR2 reads YSLEER. The CDR3 sequence is 15 residues long. Trimming pared 0 bases from V and 3 bases from J, leaving 11 bases between. The CDR3 sequence is CASSQDRSGDTEAFF. CDR3 nucleotides: TGCGCCAGCAGCCAAGATAGGAGCGGGGACACTGAAGCTTTCTTT.

The chain links TRBV19 to TRBJ2-3, with 10 positions matching TRBD2. The CDR3 length is 16 residues. The V gene's germline CDR1 is LNHDA and CDR2 SQIVND (reference sequence). Trimming took 2 bases from V and 6 from J; bases not matched to a gene: 8. The DNA of the CDR3 is TGTGCCAGTAGTATATCCCTAGCGGGAGCGGTGGATACGCAGTATTTT. Encoded protein: CASSISLAGAVDTQYF.

The chain combines TRBV4-3 with TRBJ2-6, with a weak D call TRBD2 (6 bases). The CDR3 covers 16 residues. V was pared by 3 bases and J by 2 bases, with 11 bases between. Germline loops: CDR1 LGHNA, CDR2 YSLEER. For the CDR3, the DNA is TGCGCCAGCAGCCAGGACCCTAGCGCTGGGGCCAACGTCCTGACTTTC. Translating it yields CASSQDPSAGANVLTF.

The chain employs TRBV4-1 and TRBJ2-3, with 8 bases identical to TRBD2. V lost 0 bases and J lost 5; bases outside the gene matches: 7. CDR1 is MGHRA, CDR2 YSYEKL, per germline. This CDR3 is 16 amino acids long. The CDR3: CASSQDPTGGEDTQYF. DNA of the CDR3: TGCGCCAGCAGCCAAGATCCGACGGGAGGGGAAGATACGCAGTATTTT.

This chain links TRBV6-6 with TRBJ2-7; D gene ambiguous. V shed 5 bases and J shed 2 bases, with 16 bases lying between them. Germline lookup yields CDR1 MNHNY and CDR2 SVGAGI (reference sequence). The CDR3 has 15 amino acids. CDR3 nucleotide sequence: TGTGCCAGCAGTAGAATACTTCCCACCGCCTACGAGCAGTACTTC. Encoded protein: CASSRILPTAYEQYF.

The chain is built from TRBV28 and TRBJ2-1; 8 nucleotides align to TRBD1. The ends lost 4 bases at V and 2 bases at J; junction bases unmatched: 4. CDR1 is MDHEN, CDR2 SYDVKM, per germline. CDR3 length equals 15 residues. The CDR3 DNA reads TGTGCCAGCAGTTCGGACAGGGAGGCCTACAATGAGCAGTTCTTC. Protein product: CASSSDREAYNEQFF. The complete variable domain, with remaining parts taken from reference TRBV28 and TRBJ2-1, reads DVKVTQSSRYLVKRTGEKVFLECVQDMDHENMFWYRQDPGLGLRLIYFSYDVKMKEKGDIPEGYSVSREKKERFSLILESASTNQTSMYLCASSSDREAYNEQFFGPGTRLTVL.

V usage is TRBV7-6 and J usage is TRBJ2-1; 15 nucleotides line up with TRBD2. J gave up 7 bases and V 10 bases, and 2 bases lay outside the gene matches. Germline CDR1 is SGHVS and CDR2 is FNYEAQ. The CDR3 consists of 13 residues. The DNA for the CDR3 is TGTGCCACTGGACTAGCGGGGGGGAATGAGCAGTTCTTC. It translates to CATGLAGGNEQFF.

The genes are TRBV7-2 and TRBJ2-7, with 7 bases fitting TRBD2. There are 14 residues in the CDR3. V lost 4 bases and J lost 3; bases outside the gene matches: 6. Germline loops: CDR1 SGHTA, CDR2 FQGNSA. The CDR3 loop reads CASSSRAGIYEQYF. The CDR3 DNA follows: TGTGCCAGCAGCTCCCGAGCGGGGATCTACGAGCAGTACTTC.

This chain uses TRBV4-3 with TRBJ2-5; TRBD1 is a possible D gene (5 bases). The CDR3 loop spans 15 amino acids. Per the germline V gene, CDR1 is LGHNA and CDR2 is YSLEER. V was clipped by 0 bases and J by 2 bases, with 10 bases between them. The CDR3: CASSQERTYQETQYF. CDR3 in DNA: TGCGCCAGCAGCCAAGAGAGGACATATCAAGAGACCCAGTACTTC.

V usage is TRBV7-9 and J usage is TRBJ1-2; D is ambiguous. This CDR3 has 15 amino acids. V gave up 3 bases and J gave up 4 bases, with 15 bases separating them. Per the germline V gene, CDR1 is SEHNR and CDR2 is FQNEAQ (reference sequence). The CDR3 DNA follows: TGTGCCAGCAGCTTGATACCTGACTCACCCTATGGCTACACCTTC. Its protein is CASSLIPDSPYGYTF.

The rearrangement links TRBV6-5 to TRBJ1-4; D is possibly TRBD1 (5 bases). Trimming removed 2 bases from V and 5 bases from J, with 9 bases in between. The CDR3 sequence is 14 residues long. Looked up from germline, CDR1 is MNHEY and CDR2 is SVGAGI. CDR3 bases: TGTGCCAGCAGTTACGGGGGGGGAAATGAAAAACTGTTTTTT. Its protein is CASSYGGGNEKLFF.

J is TRBJ2-1 and V is TRBV28; no clear D. Germline values: CDR1 MDHEN, CDR2 SYDVKM. This CDR3 has 15 residues. V was trimmed by 3 bases and J by 3 bases, leaving 12 bases between them. The CDR3 is CASSFRQANYNEQFF. DNA for the CDR3: TGTGCCAGCAGTTTTCGGCAGGCTAACTACAATGAGCAGTTCTTC.

J is TRBJ2-7 and V is TRBV5-6; TRBD2 agrees at 13 bases. The J segment lost 3 bases and the V segment lost 4 bases, leaving 7 bases of the junction unmatched. Germline-derived CDR1 and CDR2 are SGHDT and YYEEEE. This CDR3 is built from 16 residues. For the CDR3, the DNA is TGTGCCAGCAGCAAAAAACTAGCGGGAGGGGTCTACGAGCAGTACTTC. Its protein product is CASSKKLAGGVYEQYF. The complete variable domain, with remaining parts taken from reference TRBV5-6 and TRBJ2-7, reads DAGVTQSPTHLIKTRGQQVTLRCSPKSGHDTVSWYQQALGQGPQFIFQYYEEEERQRGNFPDRFSGHQFPNYSSELNVNALLLGDSALYLCASSKKLAGGVYEQYFGPGTRLTVT.

The V and J genes are TRBV19 and TRBJ1-3; a weak D match, TRBD1 (5 bases). Germline loops: CDR1 LNHDA, CDR2 SQIVND (reference sequence). This CDR3 contains 16 residues. V gave up 1 base and J gave up 1 base, with 11 bases separating them. Here the CDR3 reads CASSIAPGASGNTIYF. CDR3 bases: TGTGCCAGTAGTATAGCCCCTGGGGCTTCTGGAAACACCATATATTTT.

This clone was recorded a few times. This chain joins TRBV13 and TRBJ2-3; 7 nucleotides agree with TRBD2. V lost 4 bases to trimming and J lost 1 base; unmatched junction nucleotides: 5. The CDR3 totals 15 residues. Germline assignment: CDR1 PRHDT and CDR2 FYEKMQ (reference sequence). The CDR3 DNA reads TGTGCCAGCAGCTACCCCAGCGGGGGCACAGATACGCAGTATTTT. Amino acids: CASSYPSGGTDTQYF.

This clone was counted only a few times. The chain uses TRBV19 and TRBJ1-4, with 10 bases lining up with TRBD1. The CDR3 sequence is 15 residues long. The germline CDR1 and CDR2 sequences are LNHDA and SQIVND (reference sequence). V lost 6 bases to trimming and J lost 7 bases; unmatched junction nucleotides: 8. The CDR3 nucleotides are TGTGCCAGTAGAACAGACAGGGGGCGAGGTGAAAAACTGTTTTTT. It yields the protein CASRTDRGRGEKLFF. The full variable domain, in which reference TRBV19 and TRBJ1-4 provide the parts outside the CDR3, is DGGITQSPKYLFRKEGQNVTLSCEQNLNHDAMYWYRQDPGQGLRLIYYSQIVNDFQKGDIAEGYSVSREKKESFPLTVTSAQKNPTAFYLCASRTDRGRGEKLFFGSGTQLSVL.

The rearrangement links TRBV19 to TRBJ2-7; TRBD1 matches at 9 bases. Germline values: CDR1 LNHDA, CDR2 SQIVND (reference sequence). The CDR3 extends over 15 amino acids. Trimming at V came to 7 bases and at J to 4 bases, leaving 11 bases not matched to a gene. DNA for the CDR3: TGTGCCAGTACCCCCTCCGGACAGGGGCATTACGAGCAGTACTTC. It specifies CASTPSGQGHYEQYF. Full variable domain (outside the CDR3, taken from reference TRBV19 and TRBJ2-7): DGGITQSPKYLFRKEGQNVTLSCEQNLNHDAMYWYRQDPGQGLRLIYYSQIVNDFQKGDIAEGYSVSREKKESFPLTVTSAQKNPTAFYLCASTPSGQGHYEQYFGPGTRLTVT.

To note about this clone: A junction end diverges from the germline sequence, so it may reflect a read error. The chain recombines TRBV7-9 with TRBJ2-7, with D perhaps matching TRBD1 (5 bases). This CDR3 region has 13 residues. In germline, CDR1 is SEHNR, CDR2 FQNEAQ (reference sequence). CDR3 sequence (DNA): TGTTCCAGCAGCTTGGCAGGGCCCTACGAGCAGTACTTC. Translation: CSSSLAGPYEQYF.